This TCR beta chain was sequenced for a study of siplizumab effects on memory and regulatory T cells. V lost 4 bases to trimming and J lost 4 bases; unmatched junction nucleotides: 7. The CDR3 is 15 amino acids. Per the germline V gene, CDR1 is SGHRS and CDR2 is YFSETQ. Some clones are missing from TCRdb's copy, which holds only in-frame ones; the method was immunoSEQ multiplex PCR. The table has around 100,000 clones, less than 95% seen once. The sample comprised non-Treg CD4+ T cells sorted from blood. The rearrangement links TRBV5-1 to TRBJ2-1; 8 bases align to TRBD1. The TCR comes from a human donor in good health. The CDR3 region is CASSPIGQGYNEQFF. CDR3 bases: TGCGCCAGCAGCCCGATTGGACAGGGTTACAATGAGCAGTTCTTC.